Each of the 26 T cell receptor beta chains below was sequenced from the same sample in a study of CD8+ T cells in alopecia areata. Treatment meaning: oral pan-JAK inhibitor, 5-10 mg twice daily. Sequencing used cDNA as its template, made by extracting RNA and reverse transcribing it. Using immunoSEQ multiplex PCR, the repertoire was profiled, and TCRdb retains in-frame clones only, with some absent. In the table there are about 200,000 clones, more than 45% of which are singletons. Here the sequenced sample was CD4+ T cells sorted from blood, taken at week 4, from a patient treated with tofacitinib. Receptors were obtained from a human donor with alopecia areata.

The chain couples TRBV4-1 to TRBJ1-2, with TRBD1 matching 11 bases. This CDR3 has 15 residues. Unmatched junction bases numbered 7, after V lost 3 bases and J lost 7 bases. CDR1 and CDR2 (germline): MGHRA, YSYEKL. The CDR3 is CASSHHSDRGLGYTF. Written as DNA, the CDR3 is TGCGCCAGCAGCCACCATTCGGACAGGGGGCTTGGCTACACCTTC.

This chain links TRBV29-1 with TRBJ2-1, with 8 positions matching TRBD2. V gave up 4 bases and J gave up 9 bases; unmatched junction bases: 11. The CDR3 is 14 residues long. Germline V gene lookup returns CDR1 SQVTM and CDR2 ANQGSEA. CDR3 DNA sequence: TGCAGCGTTGCCGGACTAGCCCGAACCGGTGAGCAGTTCTTC. Protein product: CSVAGLARTGEQFF.

CDR3 DNA sequence: TGTGCCAGCAGCTTTAATTACAGGTACAATGAGCAGTTCTTC. This codes for CASSFNYRYNEQFF. This chain connects TRBV5-6 to TRBJ2-1; perhaps TRBD1 as D (5 bases). The V end was cut by 2 bases, the J end by 4 bases, with 10 bases between. The CDR3 has 14 residues. The germline V gene has CDR1 SGHDT and CDR2 YYEEEE.

The chain is built from TRBV9 and TRBJ2-3; no definite D call. Trimming took off 3 bases at V and 5 bases at J, with 10 bases between the two ends. Per the germline V gene, CDR1 is SGDLS and CDR2 is YYNGEE. The CDR3 runs 13 residues. CDR3 sequence (DNA): TGTGCCAGCAGCGCCTCTTCGGGAGATACGCAGTATTTT. Translating gives CASSASSGDTQYF.

V usage is TRBV5-1 and J usage is TRBJ2-5; the D gene is possibly TRBD2 (5 bases). The CDR3 is 14 amino acids. Germline V lookup: CDR1 SGHRS, CDR2 YFSETQ. V was cut by 4 bases and J by 0 bases, with 10 bases left in between. In nucleotides, the CDR3 is TGCGCCAGCAGCGCCTCGGGGAACCAAGAGACCCAGTACTTC. Protein product: CASSASGNQETQYF.

V usage is TRBV5-6 and J usage is TRBJ2-5; a possible D gene is TRBD1 (5 bases). The V gene's germline CDR1 is SGHDT and CDR2 YYEEEE. Trimming stripped 1 base from V and 10 bases from J, with 17 bases between. CDR3 size: 14 residues. CDR3 sequence (DNA): TGTGCCAGCAGCTTGAAGGTGGGGCTCAGGGACCAGTACTTC. Its protein is CASSLKVGLRDQYF.

This clone is a singleton in its sample. V usage is TRBV4-2 and J usage is TRBJ1-4; 7 bases are a match to TRBD1. V shed 0 bases and J 2 bases; nucleotides not matched to a gene: 3. The length of the CDR3 is 16 residues. Germline-derived CDR1 and CDR2 are LGHNA and YNFKEQ. CDR3: CASSQETGRTNEKLFF. The CDR3 nucleotides are TGTGCCAGCAGCCAAGAGACAGGGAGGACTAATGAAAAACTGTTTTTT.

V is TRBV6-1 and J is TRBJ1-5, with unresolved D. Trimming shortened V by 1 base and J by 0 bases, and 10 bases separated the two germline ends. Germline lookup yields CDR1 MNHNS and CDR2 SASEGT. This CDR3 has 16 residues. CDR3 region: CASSEVRQFSNQPQHF. CDR3 coding DNA: TGTGCCAGCAGTGAAGTCAGGCAGTTTAGCAATCAGCCCCAGCATTTT.

This clone has just a few counts. V gene TRBV6-1 combines with J gene TRBJ2-5; 7 bases fit TRBD1. Looked up from germline, CDR1 is MNHNS and CDR2 is SASEGT. Trimming at V came to 3 bases and at J to 1 base, leaving 11 bases not matched to a gene. There are 17 residues in the CDR3. The CDR3 DNA reads TGTGCCAGCAGTGATCATCCCCTGGGACAGTCCCAAGAGACCCAGTACTTC. Translating gives CASSDHPLGQSQETQYF.

V and J are TRBV9 and TRBJ2-5; 9 positions agree with TRBD2. The CDR3 contains 14 residues. Germline assignment: CDR1 SGDLS and CDR2 YYNGEE. V shed 2 bases and J 5 bases; nucleotides not matched to a gene: 4. CDR3 residues: CASSVAGGPETQYF. As DNA, the CDR3 is TGTGCCAGCAGCGTCGCGGGGGGGCCGGAGACCCAGTACTTC.

In this sample, this clone turned up a few times. The rearrangement joins TRBV2 to TRBJ2-1, with a weak D call TRBD1 (6 bases). The CDR3 extends over 15 amino acids. Germline loops: CDR1 SNHLY, CDR2 FYNNEI. Trimming removed 9 bases from V and 0 bases from J, with 15 bases in between. CDR3 nucleotide sequence: TGTGCCAGTCGCCTAGGACAGAGCTCCTACAATGAGCAGTTCTTC. This sequence encodes CASRLGQSSYNEQFF.

This chain uses TRBV9 with TRBJ2-1; D unresolved. The germline gives CDR1 SGDLS, CDR2 YYNGEE. V lost 4 bases to trimming and J lost 6 bases, with 11 bases between them. This CDR3 is 13 amino acids long. The DNA for the CDR3 is TGTGCCAGCAGCCGCGAACGTAGCAATGAGCAGTTCTTC. Residues: CASSRERSNEQFF. Together with reference TRBV9 and TRBJ2-1, the CDR3 gives the full variable domain: DSGVTQTPKHLITATGQRVTLRCSPRSGDLSVYWYQQSLDQGLQFLIQYYNGEERAKGNILERFSAQQFPDLHSELNLSSLELGDSALYFCASSRERSNEQFFGPGTRLTVL.

This clone was counted only a few times. The chain uses TRBV12-5 and TRBJ2-3; D is possibly TRBD2 (6 bases). This CDR3 region has 15 residues. The ends were cut back, 6 bases at V and 5 bases at J, with 18 bases in the middle. CDR1 is LGHNT and CDR2 is FRNRAP in the germline V gene. The CDR3 DNA reads as TGTGCTAGTGGCCCGGGACTGCCGGGGAGAGATACGCAGTATTTT. It is translated as CASGPGLPGRDTQYF.

This sequence joins TRBV29-1 and TRBJ1-6, with 7 nucleotides matching TRBD1. The J segment lost 1 base and the V segment lost 7 bases, leaving 7 bases of the junction unmatched. The CDR3 totals 15 residues. Germline V CDR1 and CDR2: SQVTM, ANQGSEA. CDR3 sequence (DNA): TGCAGCGCCTGGGACAGTCGATCCTATAATTCACCCCTCCACTTT. Translated: CSAWDSRSYNSPLHF.

V usage is TRBV29-1 and J usage is TRBJ1-1; TRBD1 might be the D (6 bases). V lost 7 bases and J lost 5, with 23 bases in between. Germline V gene lookup returns CDR1 SQVTM and CDR2 ANQGSEA. This CDR3 is 15 amino acids long. The CDR3 reads CSARWGPQLVTEAFF. The DNA for the CDR3 is TGCAGCGCTCGGTGGGGGCCCCAATTGGTGACTGAAGCTTTCTTT.

This clone was seen a handful of times. This chain's CDR3 is CASGQGFYEQYF. In nucleotides, the CDR3 is TGTGCCAGCGGTCAGGGTTTCTACGAGCAGTACTTC. The V call is TRBV7-2, the J call TRBJ2-7; D might be TRBD1 (5 bases). This CDR3 has 12 residues. V dropped 8 bases and J dropped 3 bases, with 11 bases sitting between them. Germline CDR1 is SGHTA and CDR2 is FQGNSA. Based on the CDR3 plus reference TRBV7-2 and TRBJ2-7, the full variable domain is GAGVSQSPSNKVTEKGKDVELRCDPISGHTALYWYRQSLGQGLEFLIYFQGNSAPDKSGLPSDRFSAERTGGSVSTLTIQRTQQEDSAVYLCASGQGFYEQYFGPGTRLTVT.

This chain connects TRBV30 to TRBJ2-7; D uncertain. CDR3 length: 15 residues. V was trimmed by 0 bases and J by 3 bases, leaving 15 bases between them. Germline V gene sequence: CDR1 GTSNPN, CDR2 SVGIG (reference sequence). The CDR3 sequence is CAWSVHPRPNYEQYF. The CDR3 DNA reads as TGTGCCTGGAGTGTACACCCCCGTCCGAACTACGAGCAGTACTTC. Drawing the rest from reference TRBV30 and TRBJ2-7, the complete variable domain is SQTIHQWPATLVQPVGSPLSLECTVEGTSNPNLYWYRQAAGRGLQLLFYSVGIGQISSEVPQNLSASRPQDRQFILSSKKLLLSDSGFYLCAWSVHPRPNYEQYFGPGTRLTVT.

This clone was seen a handful of times. The V call is TRBV14, the J call TRBJ1-6; D uncertain. CDR3 length: 12 residues. Germline V gene data show CDR1 as SGHDN and CDR2 as FVKESK. Trimming left V 3 bases short and J 8 bases short, with 5 bases between. DNA of the CDR3: TGTGCCAGCAGCCACCCCTATTCACCCCTCCACTTT. It codes for CASSHPYSPLHF. Full variable domain (remainder filled in from reference TRBV14 and TRBJ1-6): EAGVTQFPSHSVIEKGQTVTLRCDPISGHDNLYWYRRVMGKEIKFLLHFVKESKQDESGMPNNRFLAERTGGTYSTLKVQPAELEDSGVYFCASSHPYSPLHFGNGTRLTVT.

The V gene is TRBV7-2, the J gene TRBJ2-7, with TRBD1 matching over 7 bases. CDR1 is SGHTA and CDR2 is FQGNSA in the germline V gene. The CDR3 is 13 amino acids. J lost 5 bases, V lost 5 bases, and 6 bases had no gene match. The chain's CDR3 is CASSRQGGNEQYF. DNA of the CDR3: TGTGCCAGCAGCCGACAGGGTGGAAACGAGCAGTACTTC. Looking up the rest from reference TRBV7-2 and TRBJ2-7 gives the full variable domain: GAGVSQSPSNKVTEKGKDVELRCDPISGHTALYWYRQSLGQGLEFLIYFQGNSAPDKSGLPSDRFSAERTGGSVSTLTIQRTQQEDSAVYLCASSRQGGNEQYFGPGTRLTVT.

This clone was picked up many times. The gene calls are TRBV4-3 and TRBJ2-7; 11 positions agree with TRBD1. Trimming at V came to 0 bases and at J to 5 bases, leaving 6 bases not matched to a gene. In germline, CDR1 is LGHNA, CDR2 YSLEER. The CDR3 length is 16 residues. The CDR3 nucleotides are TGCGCCAGCAGCCAAGAACCAGGGACAGGGGGACACGAGCAGTACTTC. As protein: CASSQEPGTGGHEQYF.

This chain joins TRBV7-2 and TRBJ1-6, with 8 bases that match TRBD1. Germline assignment: CDR1 SGHTA and CDR2 FQGNSA. V lost 5 bases, J lost 16 bases, and 4 bases stayed unmatched. The length of the CDR3 is 11 residues. CDR3 coding DNA: TGTGCCAGCAGCGTCCGGGACAGGCTCCACTTT. It yields the protein CASSVRDRLHF.

This clone has only a few counts. The J gene is TRBJ2-3, the V gene TRBV29-1, with no clear D. CDR3 size: 15 residues. Trimming stripped 4 bases from V and 2 bases from J, with 16 bases between. Germline V lookup: CDR1 SQVTM, CDR2 ANQGSEA. In DNA form, the CDR3 reads TGCAGCGTTGTAGTTTCGGCATCACTCACAGATACGCAGTATTTT. This translates into CSVVVSASLTDTQYF.

J is TRBJ2-3 and V is TRBV7-2, with D perhaps TRBD1 (6 bases). The CDR3 totals 13 residues. Germline CDR1 reads SGHTA; CDR2 reads FQGNSA. The V and J ends lost 1 base and 5 bases respectively, with 7 bases between them. The DNA of the CDR3 is TGTGCCAGCAGCTTAGGCAGGGGAGATACGCAGTATTTT. Translated, it gives CASSLGRGDTQYF.

J is TRBJ2-6 and V is TRBV4-3, with TRBD1 matching 7 bases. This CDR3 is 16 amino acids long. V was pared by 2 bases and J by 4 bases, with 5 bases of the junction left unmatched. From germline, CDR1 is LGHNA and CDR2 YSLEER. Here the CDR3 DNA reads TGCGCCAGCAGCCAAAGAACAGGGGCCGGGGCCAACGTCCTGACTTTC. This codes for CASSQRTGAGANVLTF.

V usage is TRBV29-1 and J usage is TRBJ2-1; 7 nucleotides align to TRBD2. The junction had 7 bases not matched to a gene; V was cut back by 6 bases and J by 2 bases. Germline assignment: CDR1 SQVTM and CDR2 ANQGSEA. This CDR3 spans 14 amino acids. In DNA, the CDR3 is TGCAGCGTGGATAGACTAGCTACCTACAATGAGCAGTTCTTC. Residues: CSVDRLATYNEQFF.

V and J are TRBV11-2 and TRBJ2-1, with TRBD1 as a possible D gene (5 bases). The germline V gene encodes CDR1 SGHAT and CDR2 FQNNGV. This CDR3 region has 15 residues. V lost 0 bases to trimming and J lost 9 bases, with 15 bases between them. CDR3 nucleotide sequence: TGTGCCAGCAGCTTAGATATGGGCAGGGTAGGTGAGCAGTTCTTC. Protein: CASSLDMGRVGEQFF.